This TCR beta chain stems from a study of blood T cell repertoires in COVID-19. Germline V gene lookup returns CDR1 KGHSH and CDR2 LQKENI. The V end lost 3 bases, the J end lost 3 bases, and 11 bases lay between the germline ends. The CDR3 has 14 residues. TCRdb's copy holds only in-frame clones and misses some; the assay was immunoSEQ multiplex PCR. The repertoire consists of 180,000 or so clones, with around 83% occurring once and the leading ten covering approximately 8%. The clonotype was recovered from a woman aged 55-70 years with acute or convalescent COVID-19. The V and J genes are TRBV18 and TRBJ1-1; D gene ambiguous. The sequenced material came from peripheral blood. CDR3 sequence (DNA): TGTGCCAGCTCACCCAAGGCGGGCGACACTGAAGCTTTCTTT. Protein: CASSPKAGDTEAFF.